The clone carrying this TCR beta chain came up many times. TCRdb reprocessed the 5' RACE reads with MiXCR, giving one entry per CDR3 protein. The sample has some 250,000 distinct CDR3 sequences, 3.6% seen once. The sample belongs to a study of T cells after yellow fever vaccination. CDR1 and CDR2 from the germline V gene are DFQATT and SNEGSKA (reference sequence). The junction had 10 bases not matched to a gene; V was cut back by 4 bases and J by 3 bases. The CDR3 is 15 residues long. Here the sequenced sample was PBMCs, taken 15 days after the yellow fever booster vaccination. The chain joins TRBV20-1 to TRBJ2-7; 9 bases map to TRBD1. The clonotype comes from a man between 18 and 35 years old who received the YFV17D yellow fever vaccine. Here the CDR3 reads CSAIVQGANVYEQYF. In DNA, the CDR3 is TGCAGTGCTATCGTACAGGGGGCTAACGTCTACGAGCAGTACTTC.